The next 17 T cell receptor beta chains were all read from a single sample in a study of regulatory T cells in long-lasting Graves disease. Libraries of TCR beta came from iRepertoire HTBI primers plus Arm-PCR of CDR3 regions. TCRdb itself ran the multiplex PCR reads through MiXCR, one entry per CDR3 protein. The sample carries 500,000 or so distinct CDR3 sequences, 15% to 20% recorded once. Time point defined: newly diagnosed GD, antithyroid drugs for less than 3 months. The TCR library was made from RNA extracted from PBMCs. The same specimen was also included in a second study, on T cells in Graves' hyperthyroidism and ophthalmopathy.

This material consisted of peripheral blood mononuclear cells (PBMCs), taken at new diagnosis, from a patient treated with antithyroid drugs. The source of these receptors is a woman aged 35-65 years with Graves disease.

The V call is TRBV28, the J call TRBJ2-3, with D possibly being TRBD2 (5 bases). V dropped 3 bases and J dropped 1 base, with 14 bases sitting between them. This CDR3 is built from 16 residues. Germline CDR1 reads MDHEN; CDR2 reads SYDVKM. The CDR3 DNA follows: TGTGCCAGCAGTTTCCCAAGCGGAACCGGCACAGATACGCAGTATTTT. It specifies CASSFPSGTGTDTQYF.

Many counts were recorded for this clonotype. The CDR3 is CASSGGRGVGGYTF. The CDR3 DNA follows: TGTGCCAGCAGCGGAGGCCGGGGGGTCGGTGGCTACACCTTC. The chain recombines TRBV27 with TRBJ1-2, with TRBD1 as a possible D gene (5 bases). CDR1 is MNHEY, CDR2 SMNVEV, per germline (reference sequence). The ends were cut back, 6 bases at V and 7 bases at J, with 18 bases in the middle. This CDR3 region has 14 residues.

This clonotype has more than one count but fewer than ten. V is TRBV4-1 and J is TRBJ2-1; TRBD2 agrees at 10 bases. The germline V gene encodes CDR1 MGHRA and CDR2 YSYEKL. This CDR3 region has 17 residues. With 3 bases clipped from V and 2 bases from J, the junction kept 7 bases outside the gene matches. For the CDR3, the DNA is TGCGCCAGCAGCCAGAGGGCTAGCGGGGGCCCCTACAATGAGCAGTTCTTC. Protein sequence: CASSQRASGGPYNEQFF.

A word on this clonotype: This clone may be a read error of a much larger clone one base away. The chain links TRBV5-6 to TRBJ1-1, with D maybe TRBD1 (6 bases). The germline gives CDR1 SGHDT, CDR2 YYEEEE. The germline V and J ends were trimmed by 6 bases and 4 bases, with 19 bases remaining between them. CDR3 length: 15 amino acids. In DNA form, the CDR3 reads TGTGCCAGCACAAAGCGGGTAGGGGGACGCACTGAAGCTTTCTTT. Its protein product is CASTKRVGGRTEAFF.

This clonotype was detected ten times or more. This chain joins TRBV12-3 or TRBV12-4 and TRBJ1-4; D gene uncertain. The CDR3 covers 15 residues. The V end lost 1 base, the J end lost 2 bases, and 8 bases lay between the germline ends. The CDR3 loop reads CASSLVPGTNEKLFF. The CDR3 DNA is TGTGCCAGCAGTTTAGTTCCTGGCACTAATGAAAAACTGTTTTTT.

The table lists this clonotype with many counts. The J gene is TRBJ2-3, the V gene TRBV7-9; D perhaps matches TRBD2 (7 bases). The CDR3 sequence is 15 residues long. CDR1 is SEHNR, CDR2 FQNEAQ, per germline (reference sequence). V was trimmed by 6 bases and J by 0 bases, leaving 13 bases between them. CDR3 nucleotides: TGTGCCAGCAGACCGGGGGGCACTAGCACAGATACGCAGTATTTT. This gives the protein CASRPGGTSTDTQYF.

This clonotype was counted many times. This chain uses TRBV12-3 or TRBV12-4 with TRBJ2-3; the D is unclear. The CDR3 runs 12 residues. V was trimmed by 5 bases and J by 6 bases, leaving 9 bases between them. The CDR3 sequence is CASSLRWDTQYF. CDR3 bases: TGTGCCAGCAGTCTTCGCTGGGATACGCAGTATTTT.

This clonotype was counted at least ten times. The chain carries TRBV7-2 and TRBJ1-6; D is ambiguous. This CDR3 comprises 15 residues. Looked up from germline, CDR1 is SGHTA and CDR2 is FQGNSA. The V end was cut by 1 base, the J end by 6 bases, with 10 bases between. The CDR3 DNA sequence: TGTGCCAGCAGCTTAGGTCCATCTACTAATTCACCCCTCCACTTT. As protein: CASSLGPSTNSPLHF.

Many counts were recorded for this clonotype. This chain uses TRBV5-6 with TRBJ2-1; unclear D gene. This CDR3 contains 14 residues. V was trimmed by 2 bases and J by 3 bases, leaving 9 bases between them. Germline V gene sequence: CDR1 SGHDT, CDR2 YYEEEE. The CDR3 coding sequence is TGTGCCAGCAGCTTTAGGCAGAACTACAATGAGCAGTTCTTC. This gives the protein CASSFRQNYNEQFF.

The rearrangement links TRBV5-1 to TRBJ2-5; the match to TRBD1 covers 10 bases. Germline trimming cut 7 bases from V and 14 bases from J; bases unmatched to any gene: 14. The CDR3 is made up of 13 amino acids. Germline assignment: CDR1 SGHRS and CDR2 YFSETQ. CDR3 protein: CASGGQGGETRYF. For the CDR3, the DNA is TGCGCCAGCGGCGGACAGGGGGGAGAGACCCGATACTTC.

A note on this clonotype: Its ends do not fully match the called genes, so a read error is possible. The J gene is TRBJ2-7, the V gene TRBV29-1; D remains ambiguous. The CDR3 totals 12 residues. CDR1 and CDR2 from the germline V gene are SQVTM and ANQGSEA. CDR3 DNA: TGCAGCATTGAATCCTCTTGCCCCGAGCAGTACTTC. It yields the protein CSIESSCPEQYF.

This clonotype has just a few counts. V is TRBV28 and J is TRBJ2-1; D is possibly TRBD1 (5 bases). The CDR3 length is 14 residues. Per the germline V gene, CDR1 is MDHEN and CDR2 is SYDVKM. Trimming left V 10 bases short and J 4 bases short, with 17 bases between. The CDR3 here is CATRTPSLYNEQFF. The DNA for the CDR3 is TGTGCCACCCGGACACCCTCCCTTTACAATGAGCAGTTCTTC.

This clonotype was detected a few times. The rearrangement uses TRBV25-1 and TRBJ1-5; D not resolved. This CDR3 region has 14 residues. Germline V gene lookup returns CDR1 MGHDK and CDR2 SYGVNS. Deletions cut 7 bases from V and 5 bases from J, with 15 bases between. CDR3 sequence reads: CASTALYTDQPQHF. CDR3 sequence (DNA): TGTGCCAGCACCGCCCTGTACACCGATCAGCCCCAGCATTTT.

This sequence joins TRBV20-1 and TRBJ2-7; 7 nucleotides agree with TRBD1. V was pared by 6 bases and J by 5 bases, with 7 bases of the junction left unmatched. This CDR3 is 12 amino acids long. The germline gives CDR1 DFQATT, CDR2 SNEGSKA (reference sequence). The CDR3 loop reads CSAPGQAHEQYF. The CDR3 nucleotides read TGCAGTGCACCAGGACAGGCACACGAGCAGTACTTC.

The chain couples TRBV12-3 or TRBV12-4 to TRBJ2-2, with D possibly TRBD1 on 5 matching bases. V was shortened by 6 bases and J by 0 bases, with 17 bases between the two germline ends. This CDR3 is 17 amino acids long. The CDR3 DNA reads as TGTGCCAGCAGCCTGCAACCCAGGGCTTCGAACACCGGGGAGCTGTTTTTT. Its protein product is CASSLQPRASNTGELFF.

This clonotype occurred many times. This chain uses TRBV5-1 with TRBJ1-2; no firm D call. Germline CDR1 is SGHRS and CDR2 is YFSETQ. V lost 0 bases and J 4 bases, leaving 10 bases between the germline ends. The CDR3 has 14 amino acids. The CDR3 DNA reads as TGCGCCAGCAGCTTGGGAATGAGATTCTATGGCTACACCTTC. This gives the protein CASSLGMRFYGYTF.

CDR3 sequence (DNA): TGTGCCAGCGGAGAGATTACTAACTATGGCTACACCTTC. The encoded protein is CASGEITNYGYTF. The V gene is TRBV19, the J gene TRBJ1-2; no reliable D call. V lost 9 bases and J lost 0, with 11 bases in between. The CDR3 runs 13 residues. The germline V gene has CDR1 LNHDA and CDR2 SQIVND (reference sequence).